The clone carrying this T cell receptor (beta chain) came up a few times. The antigen remains unidentified. Regarding time point: sample taken at primary tumor resection. Whole RNA came from tumor, nontumor lung or frozen PBMC and was sequenced without being sorted. The data were taken from a study of spatial heterogeneity in lung cancer. Study-wide background: Detection of beta-chain sequences consistently exceeded that of alpha-chain sequences.

Each molecule of TCR cDNA was tagged with one unique molecular identifier. Via MiXCR, TCRdb re-called the 5' RACE reads, giving one row per CDR3 protein. The sample has 25,000 to 30,000 distinct CDR3 sequences; 7.5% to 9.5% are singletons. Regarding the study as a whole: Ubiquitous expanded tumor TCRs surfaced in blood more at resection than they did at follow-up.

Germline loops: CDR1 SGHRS, CDR2 YFSETQ. With 4 bases removed from V and 5 bases from J, the gap between germline ends came to 10 bases. CDR3 length: 13 residues. The chain links TRBV5-1 to TRBJ2-1, with D maybe TRBD2 (5 bases). This TCR came from a female donor with early-stage non-small cell lung cancer. The sample consisted of PBMCs, taken at surgery. The CDR3 loop is CASSPGNNNEQFF. As DNA, the CDR3 is TGCGCCAGCAGCCCCGGGAACAACAATGAGCAGTTCTTC.